This T cell receptor (beta chain) is drawn from a study of shared clonotypes between healthy human individuals. This clone was seen only once. Measured with immunoSEQ multiplex PCR; TCRdb has only the in-frame clones, and not every one. The profile shows about 1.5 million clones, 98% of them singletons. Trimming took 4 bases from V and 8 from J; bases not matched to a gene: 11. The CDR3 has 15 amino acids. Germline V CDR1 and CDR2: LGHNA, YSLEER. The gene calls are TRBV4-3 and TRBJ2-1, with TRBD2 matching over 7 bases. The sequence was collected from a man aged 25 to 40 in good health. The material sequenced was naive CD4+ T cells sorted from blood. Subset indicated: CD45RA+ positively selected. In DNA form, the CDR3 reads TGCGCCAGCAGCCTAGGACTAGTTTCGTCTGATGAGCAGTTCTTC. It codes for CASSLGLVSSDEQFF.